These 32 T cell receptor beta chains came from one sample sequenced in a study of graft-versus-host responses after intestinal transplantation. Produced via immunoSEQ multiplex PCR; TCRdb's table is partial and in-frame only. Here the sample spans 60,000 to 75,000 clones, about 90% being singletons. Their antigens are not known. This specimen was unstimulated CD8+ T cells sorted from spleen or lymph node cells, taken before intestinal transplant. All receptors derive from a human donor who received an intestinal transplant.

The chain recombines TRBV10-2 with TRBJ2-1; TRBD2 matches 11 bases. The CDR3 covers 16 residues. CDR1 and CDR2 (germline): WSHSY, SAAADI. Trimming took 8 bases from V and 4 from J; bases not matched to a gene: 10. This chain's CDR3 is CASAGTSGPTYNEQFF. CDR3 sequence (DNA): TGCGCCAGCGCCGGGACTAGCGGCCCTACTTACAATGAGCAGTTCTTC.

This chain connects TRBV25-1 to TRBJ2-1, with D tentatively TRBD2 (6 bases). There are 13 residues in the CDR3. Germline CDR1 MGHDK, CDR2 SYGVNS. Trimming left V 1 base short and J 8 bases short, with 9 bases between. This chain's CDR3 is CASSESGVYEQFF. In DNA form, the CDR3 reads TGTGCCAGCAGTGAATCGGGAGTCTATGAGCAGTTCTTC.

The rearrangement joins TRBV2 to TRBJ1-1, with D perhaps TRBD1 (6 bases). The germline V and J ends were trimmed by 3 bases and 3 bases, with 14 bases remaining between them. From germline, CDR1 is SNHLY and CDR2 FYNNEI. CDR3 length: 15 residues. For the CDR3, the DNA is TGTGCCAGCAGTGATGGGGACAACGAGGACACTGAAGCTTTCTTT. Protein sequence: CASSDGDNEDTEAFF. Together with reference TRBV2 and TRBJ1-1, the CDR3 gives the full variable domain: EPEVTQTPSHQVTQMGQEVILRCVPISNHLYFYWYRQILGQKVEFLVSFYNNEISEKSEIFDDQFSVERPDGSNFTLKIRSTKLEDSAMYFCASSDGDNEDTEAFFGQGTRLTVV.

The chain uses TRBV19 and TRBJ2-1; 10 bases line up with TRBD2. Germline trimming cut 7 bases from V and 7 bases from J; bases unmatched to any gene: 4. The CDR3 is 13 amino acids. Per germline, CDR1 LNHDA and CDR2 SQIVND (reference sequence). As DNA, the CDR3 is TGTGCCAGTACGCGACTAGCGGGTAATGAGCAGTTCTTC. This codes for CASTRLAGNEQFF.

V is TRBV4-1 and J is TRBJ2-1; 11 bases are shared with TRBD2. Germline trimming cut 0 bases from V and 9 bases from J; bases unmatched to any gene: 7. Germline V gene sequence: CDR1 MGHRA, CDR2 YSYEKL. There are 16 residues in the CDR3. CDR3 in DNA: TGCGCCAGCAGCCAAGATATAGCGGGAGGGCCCGGTGAGCAGTTCTTC. This codes for CASSQDIAGGPGEQFF.

The chain uses TRBV27 and TRBJ2-1; TRBD2 aligns across 7 bases. The CDR3 is made up of 12 amino acids. CDR1 MNHEY and CDR2 SMNVEV come from the germline V gene (reference sequence). V trimming: 3 bases; J trimming: 13 bases; junction bases outside the gene matches: 6. Here the CDR3 reads CASSLSGGSQFF. The DNA of the CDR3 is TGTGCCAGCAGTTTGTCCGGGGGGAGTCAGTTCTTC.

The chain combines TRBV2 with TRBJ1-2; tentatively, D is TRBD1 (5 bases). Germline CDR1 is SNHLY and CDR2 is FYNNEI. V gave up 8 bases and J gave up 3 bases, with 16 bases separating them. The CDR3 is 14 residues long. This CDR3 is CASFAGGEDYGYTF. CDR3 nucleotide sequence: TGTGCCAGCTTTGCGGGGGGGGAGGACTATGGCTACACCTTC.

The gene calls are TRBV4-1 and TRBJ2-1; D remains ambiguous. Trimming removed 1 base from V and 9 bases from J, with 4 bases in between. The germline gives CDR1 MGHRA, CDR2 YSYEKL. The CDR3 contains 11 residues. The CDR3 sequence is CASSQGSEQFF. The CDR3 nucleotides read TGCGCCAGCAGCCAAGGCAGTGAGCAGTTCTTC.

This clone has a single count. This rearrangement joins TRBV28 to TRBJ2-3; 8 positions agree with TRBD1. Germline loops: CDR1 MDHEN, CDR2 SYDVKM. Unmatched junction bases numbered 4, after V lost 11 bases and J lost 3 bases. The CDR3 consists of 12 residues. CDR3 sequence (DNA): TGTGCCCACACAGGGGGGACAGATACGCAGTATTTT. As protein: CAHTGGTDTQYF.

This clone was counted a single time. The rearrangement joins TRBV2 to TRBJ2-7; TRBD2 is a possible D gene (6 bases). The CDR3 is 17 amino acids. CDR1 is SNHLY, CDR2 FYNNEI, per germline. V dropped 2 bases and J dropped 3 bases, with 20 bases sitting between them. The CDR3 sequence: CASSEILAEPDIYEQYF. The CDR3 bases are TGTGCCAGCAGTGAAATATTAGCGGAGCCGGATATCTACGAGCAGTACTTC.

The table lists this clone with a few counts. The V call is TRBV28, the J call TRBJ2-7; a possible D gene is TRBD2 (6 bases). V lost 7 bases to trimming and J lost 2 bases, with 15 bases between them. Germline V gene data show CDR1 as MDHEN and CDR2 as SYDVKM. This CDR3 is 14 amino acids long. CDR3 in DNA: TGTGCCAGCAATCCCCCCGGCGGGGCCTACGAGCAGTACTTC. Translating gives CASNPPGGAYEQYF.

This chain joins TRBV5-1 and TRBJ2-1; TRBD2 might be the D (9 bases). Deletions cut 2 bases from V and 6 bases from J, with 27 bases between. The CDR3 has 19 residues. CDR1 is SGHRS and CDR2 is YFSETQ in the germline V gene. The CDR3 DNA follows: TGCGCCAGCAGCTTTCGCCAGGGGGCTCTGCGGGAGGGCCGCAATGAGCAGTTCTTC. Residues: CASSFRQGALREGRNEQFF.

The chain links TRBV2 to TRBJ1-2; 8 bases fit TRBD1. The CDR3 runs 15 residues. V shed 2 bases and J 10 bases; nucleotides not matched to a gene: 12. Germline V lookup: CDR1 SNHLY, CDR2 FYNNEI. CDR3 loop: CASSELRTGSNYYTF. The DNA of the CDR3 is TGTGCCAGCAGTGAATTACGGACAGGGTCCAATTACTACACCTTC.

The rearrangement joins TRBV4-1 to TRBJ2-7; possibly TRBD1 for D (6 bases). The length of the CDR3 is 15 residues. The V gene's germline CDR1 is MGHRA and CDR2 YSYEKL. The germline V and J ends were trimmed by 2 bases and 4 bases, with 15 bases remaining between them. This chain's CDR3 is CASSQHQGQGYEQYF. The CDR3, as DNA: TGCGCCAGCAGCCAACACCAGGGGCAGGGTTACGAGCAGTACTTC.

V is TRBV30 and J is TRBJ2-7; 12 bases are a match to TRBD1. Losses at the gene ends were 0 bases for V and 9 bases for J; bases not matched to a gene: 3. From germline, CDR1 is GTSNPN and CDR2 SVGIG (reference sequence). The CDR3 length is 13 residues. CDR3 sequence (DNA): TGTGCCTGGAGTGTAGGGACAGGGGGCTGGCAGTACTTC. It is translated as CAWSVGTGGWQYF.

The V and J genes are TRBV10-2 and TRBJ2-4, with a possible D match to TRBD2 (5 bases). CDR3 length: 16 amino acids. The V gene lost 2 bases and the J gene lost 8 bases, with 19 bases spanning the gap. Looked up from germline, CDR1 is WSHSY and CDR2 is SAAADI. The CDR3 region has the DNA TGCGCCAGCAGTGAGAAACGAGCCTACCTCGGGGACATTCAGTACTTC. This gives the protein CASSEKRAYLGDIQYF.

The chain recombines TRBV10-2 with TRBJ2-2; 9 bases align to TRBD1. Germline values: CDR1 WSHSY, CDR2 SAAADI. The CDR3 extends over 14 amino acids. J lost 5 bases, V lost 8 bases, and 6 bases had no gene match. The CDR3 DNA follows: TGCGCCAGCTACAGGGGGCGAGAAACCGGGGAGCTGTTTTTT. Translating gives CASYRGRETGELFF.

The chain carries TRBV7-8 and TRBJ1-5, with TRBD1 matching 7 bases. CDR3 size: 16 residues. Germline CDR1 and CDR2: SGHVS and FQNEAQ. J gave up 6 bases and V 5 bases, and 13 bases lay outside the gene matches. The chain's CDR3 is CASSQQGSQGSQPQHF. CDR3 in DNA: TGTGCCAGCAGCCAGCAGGGTTCACAGGGGAGTCAGCCCCAGCATTTT.

The rearrangement links TRBV6-6 to TRBJ1-5, with TRBD1 matching over 7 bases. The CDR3 length is 13 residues. CDR1 is MNHNY and CDR2 is SVGAGI in the germline V gene (reference sequence). Losses at the gene ends were 7 bases for V and 3 bases for J; bases not matched to a gene: 3. For the CDR3, the DNA is TGTGCCAGCACAGGGGGGTACAATCAGCCCCAGCATTTT. This encodes CASTGGYNQPQHF.

This sequence joins TRBV4-1 and TRBJ2-7; tentative D call: TRBD2 (5 bases). The CDR3 is made up of 15 amino acids. Germline-derived CDR1 and CDR2 are MGHRA and YSYEKL. Trimming took off 1 base at V and 2 bases at J, with 12 bases between the two ends. CDR3 coding DNA: TGCGCCAGCAGCCAAGTGGCTAGCCAAACCTACGAGCAGTACTTC. Translating gives CASSQVASQTYEQYF.

The rearrangement joins TRBV27 to TRBJ2-7; 15 bases match TRBD2. CDR1 and CDR2 from the germline V gene are MNHEY and SMNVEV (reference sequence). This CDR3 is 17 amino acids long. V was pared by 5 bases and J by 1 base, with 6 bases of the junction left unmatched. Here the CDR3 reads CASSRTSGRAGSYEQYF. As DNA, the CDR3 is TGTGCCAGCAGTAGGACTAGCGGGAGGGCCGGTTCCTACGAGCAGTACTTC.

CDR3 in DNA: TGCGCCAGCAGTCCTGTCGGCGGGGGCTCCTACAATGAGCAGTTCTTC. Its translation: CASSPVGGGSYNEQFF. The chain carries TRBV5-1 and TRBJ2-1, with 7 bases lining up with TRBD2. The CDR3 consists of 16 residues. The ends lost 5 bases at V and 0 bases at J; junction bases unmatched: 8. The V gene's germline CDR1 is SGHRS and CDR2 YFSETQ.

The chain has TRBV21-1 and TRBJ2-7; no DNA check was done on the table's D call, TRBD1. TRBV21-1 corresponds to a pseudogene. This CDR3 is built from 14 residues. The CDR3 DNA reads as TGTGCCAGCAGCAAAGGTGACAGCCGGTGCGAGCAGTACTTC. Encoded protein: CASSKGDSRCEQYF.

This chain joins TRBV2 and TRBJ2-7; 9 bases line up with TRBD2. The CDR3 spans 15 residues. Trimming cost V 7 bases and J 0 bases; bases outside gene matches: 7. CDR1 is SNHLY and CDR2 is FYNNEI in the germline V gene. CDR3 residues: CASKLSGRPSYEQYF. As DNA, the CDR3 is TGTGCCAGCAAGTTAAGCGGGAGGCCCTCCTACGAGCAGTACTTC.

V is TRBV27 and J is TRBJ1-1; possibly TRBD1 for D (5 bases). From germline, CDR1 is MNHEY and CDR2 SMNVEV (reference sequence). The CDR3 length is 13 residues. V shed 0 bases and J shed 8 bases, with 10 bases lying between them. The CDR3 here is CASSLSRQLEAFF. CDR3 coding DNA: TGTGCCAGCAGTTTATCGCGACAGTTAGAAGCTTTCTTT.

The genes are TRBV9 and TRBJ2-5; D perhaps matches TRBD2 (7 bases). This CDR3 has 13 residues. Germline V gives CDR1 SGDLS, CDR2 YYNGEE. V was pared by 3 bases and J by 7 bases, with 13 bases between. CDR3 sequence (DNA): TGTGCCAGCAGCGAGGGGGGGGCGGGGACCCAGTACTTC. It codes for CASSEGGAGTQYF.

CDR3 protein: CASSVGGTGWGYTF. CDR3 bases: TGTGCCAGCAGCGTAGGGGGGACAGGGTGGGGCTACACCTTC. This chain joins TRBV9 and TRBJ1-2; TRBD1 agrees at 9 bases. CDR3 size: 14 residues. V dropped 0 bases and J dropped 8; count of bases not matched to a gene: 5. Germline V gene sequence: CDR1 SGDLS, CDR2 YYNGEE.

CDR3 in DNA: TGTGCCAGCAGCATCCTTCCAGGGGGGACAGGAATGAATGAGCAGTTCTTC. Protein product: CASSILPGGTGMNEQFF. This sequence joins TRBV9 and TRBJ2-1; 8 positions match TRBD1. The V gene's germline CDR1 is SGDLS and CDR2 YYNGEE. V lost 4 bases to trimming and J lost 7 bases; unmatched junction nucleotides: 16. The CDR3 is made up of 17 amino acids.

V is TRBV5-1 and J is TRBJ2-1; 11 bases align to TRBD2. This CDR3 region has 15 residues. Germline V lookup: CDR1 SGHRS, CDR2 YFSETQ. V was clipped by 4 bases and J by 4 bases; unmatched bases: 4. The CDR3 protein is CASSRTSGLYNEQFF. The CDR3 coding sequence is TGCGCCAGCAGCAGGACTAGCGGGTTGTACAATGAGCAGTTCTTC.

The chain is built from TRBV7-8 and TRBJ1-5; 7 bases match TRBD1. With 3 bases clipped from V and 7 bases from J, the junction kept 9 bases outside the gene matches. The CDR3 length is 15 residues. Per the germline V gene, CDR1 is SGHVS and CDR2 is FQNEAQ. CDR3 sequence: CASSLRDRDGQPQHF. CDR3 coding DNA: TGTGCCAGCAGCTTGAGAGACAGGGATGGGCAGCCCCAGCATTTT.

The rearrangement uses TRBV27 and TRBJ2-5, with 8 bases fitting TRBD1. Germline CDR1 and CDR2: MNHEY and SMNVEV (reference sequence). CDR3 length equals 14 residues. Trimming cost V 4 bases and J 3 bases; bases outside gene matches: 4. CDR3 bases: TGTGCCAGCAGTTCGGACAGGGAAAAAGAGACCCAGTACTTC. Amino acids: CASSSDREKETQYF.

The V gene is TRBV6-1, the J gene TRBJ2-1; D unresolved. The V end was cut by 6 bases, the J end by 0 bases, with 12 bases between. The CDR3 has 15 amino acids. The germline V gene encodes CDR1 MNHNS and CDR2 SASEGT. The CDR3 nucleotides are TGTGCCAGCAGAAACTATGGAAGCTCCTACAATGAGCAGTTCTTC. Translation: CASRNYGSSYNEQFF.